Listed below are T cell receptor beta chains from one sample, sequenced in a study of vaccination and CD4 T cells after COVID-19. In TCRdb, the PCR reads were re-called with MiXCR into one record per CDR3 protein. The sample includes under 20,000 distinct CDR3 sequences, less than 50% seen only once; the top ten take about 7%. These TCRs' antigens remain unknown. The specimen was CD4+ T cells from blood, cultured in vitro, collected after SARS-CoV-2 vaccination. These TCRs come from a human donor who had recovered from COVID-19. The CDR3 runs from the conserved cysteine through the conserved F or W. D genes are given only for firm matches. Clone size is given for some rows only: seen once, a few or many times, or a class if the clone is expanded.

cdr3_nt: TGTGCCAGCAGCTTTAACGAGAACCGGTACAATGAGCAGTTCTTC
cdr3_aa: CASSFNENRYNEQFF
j_call: TRBJ2-1
clone_size: few
v_call: TRBV7-8
d_call: NA

cdr3_nt: TGCAGTGCTCCTGTAGCGGGAGCGAGCTCCTACAATGAGCAGTTCTTC
cdr3_aa: CSAPVAGASSYNEQFF
j_call: TRBJ2-1
clone_size: few
v_call: TRBV20-1
d_call: TRBD2

cdr3_nt: TGCAGTGCTAGCACCGCGAGGGGCGTAGGGAATCAGCCCCAGCATTTT
cdr3_aa: CSASTARGVGNQPQHF
j_call: TRBJ1-5
clone_size: large
v_call: TRBV20-1
d_call: NA

cdr3_nt: TGTGTCAGCAGCTTCAAGGGAGCAGGAAGGCTCAATGAGCAGTTCTTC
cdr3_aa: CVSSFKGAGRLNEQFF
j_call: TRBJ2-1
clone_size: NA
v_call: TRBV7-6
d_call: NA

cdr3_nt: TGTGCCAGCAGGAATCTACAGGGGAATTCACCCCTCCACTTT
cdr3_aa: CASRNLQGNSPLHF
j_call: TRBJ1-6
clone_size: NA
v_call: TRBV2
d_call: TRBD1

cdr3_nt: TGTGCCAGCAGCCAAGATGGTCGGGGGGACGCTGAAGCTTTCTTT
cdr3_aa: CASSQDGRGDAEAFF
j_call: TRBJ1-1
clone_size: once
v_call: TRBV14
d_call: NA

cdr3_nt: TGTGCCAGCAGTGAGAAGGGGACAGGTGGCCCGGAGCTGTTTTTT
cdr3_aa: CASSEKGTGGPELFF
j_call: TRBJ2-2
clone_size: few
v_call: TRBV2
d_call: TRBD1

cdr3_nt: TGTGCCAGCTCACTAGCGGGAGGGCCTGTGTACAATGAGCAGTTCTTC
cdr3_aa: CASSLAGGPVYNEQFF
j_call: TRBJ2-1
clone_size: NA
v_call: TRBV6-1
d_call: TRBD2

cdr3_nt: TGTGCCATCAGTGAGTCTTTGGCGAGCACAGATACGCAGTATTTT
cdr3_aa: CAISESLASTDTQYF
j_call: TRBJ2-3
clone_size: medium-sized
v_call: TRBV10-3
d_call: NA

cdr3_nt: TGTGCCAGCAGCTCATTTGGACAGTTCACAGATACGCAGTATTTT
cdr3_aa: CASSSFGQFTDTQYF
j_call: TRBJ2-3
clone_size: few
v_call: TRBV27
d_call: NA

cdr3_nt: TGTGCCAGCAGCCCACGTGGGGGGGGCCTGGTGAACTACGAGCAGTACTTC
cdr3_aa: CASSPRGGGLVNYEQYF
j_call: TRBJ2-7
clone_size: few
v_call: TRBV7-6
d_call: NA

cdr3_nt: TGTGCCACCAGTGATTTGTCGGGGGATCAAGAGACCCAGTACTTC
cdr3_aa: CATSDLSGDQETQYF
j_call: TRBJ2-5
clone_size: few
v_call: TRBV24-1
d_call: NA

cdr3_nt: TGCAGTGCTACCTCGGACAGGGGGCTTGTAGATACGCAGTATTTT
cdr3_aa: CSATSDRGLVDTQYF
j_call: TRBJ2-3
clone_size: few
v_call: TRBV20-1
d_call: TRBD1

cdr3_nt: TGTGCCAGCAGCCCCCGGCAGGGCAGCTCCTACGAGCAGTACTTC
cdr3_aa: CASSPRQGSSYEQYF
j_call: TRBJ2-7
clone_size: NA
v_call: TRBV7-2
d_call: NA

cdr3_nt: TGTGCCATCAGCGGACTAGCGGGAGGGGGTCGCTTGACAGATACGCAGTATTTT
cdr3_aa: CAISGLAGGGRLTDTQYF
j_call: TRBJ2-3
clone_size: NA
v_call: TRBV10-3
d_call: TRBD2

cdr3_nt: TGTGCCAGCAGCTCCGGACTAGCGGGAGGTGCAGATACGCAGTATTTT
cdr3_aa: CASSSGLAGGADTQYF
j_call: TRBJ2-3
clone_size: NA
v_call: TRBV7-2
d_call: TRBD2

cdr3_nt: TGCGCCAGCAGCCACCCCACAGGGGGCATGGAGACCCAGTACTTC
cdr3_aa: CASSHPTGGMETQYF
j_call: TRBJ2-5
clone_size: NA
v_call: TRBV4-1
d_call: TRBD1

cdr3_nt: TGCAGTGCTAGTGGAGTTTCCCACTCCTACGAGCAGTACTTC
cdr3_aa: CSASGVSHSYEQYF
j_call: TRBJ2-7
clone_size: NA
v_call: TRBV20-1
d_call: NA

cdr3_nt: TGTGCCATCAGTGTTGGGGAAGATCAGCCCCAGCATTTT
cdr3_aa: CAISVGEDQPQHF
j_call: TRBJ1-5
clone_size: NA
v_call: TRBV10-3
d_call: NA

cdr3_nt: TGTGCCAGCAGCCGGAACGGGAACTTAGCGGGAGGGGGGCAGTTCTTC
cdr3_aa: CASSRNGNLAGGGQFF
j_call: TRBJ2-1
clone_size: NA
v_call: TRBV7-2
d_call: TRBD2

cdr3_nt: TGTGCCAGCAGCTTAATGCGCCAGGGCAGGAATTCACCCCTCCACTTT
cdr3_aa: CASSLMRQGRNSPLHF
j_call: TRBJ1-6
clone_size: NA
v_call: TRBV7-3
d_call: NA

cdr3_nt: TGTGCCAGCAGCTTCCGGGAACAGGGCATTGGCGAGCAGTACTTC
cdr3_aa: CASSFREQGIGEQYF
j_call: TRBJ2-7
clone_size: NA
v_call: TRBV5-4
d_call: NA

cdr3_nt: TGTGCCAGTAGTCCAGCGGGGGCTCGCAATCAGCCCCAGCATTTT
cdr3_aa: CASSPAGARNQPQHF
j_call: TRBJ1-5
clone_size: NA
v_call: TRBV19
d_call: NA

cdr3_nt: TGTGCCATCAGTAAAATAGCGGGACCCGTTAATGAGCAGTTCTTC
cdr3_aa: CAISKIAGPVNEQFF
j_call: TRBJ2-1
clone_size: NA
v_call: TRBV10-3
d_call: TRBD2

cdr3_nt: TGTGCCAGCTCACCGAACCCAGGGGGCCACTTCGAGCCCCAGCATTTT
cdr3_aa: CASSPNPGGHFEPQHF
j_call: TRBJ1-5
clone_size: NA
v_call: TRBV18
d_call: TRBD1

cdr3_nt: TGTGCCACCAGCAGCAATATCCGCTATGGCTACACCTTC
cdr3_aa: CATSSNIRYGYTF
j_call: TRBJ1-2
clone_size: NA
v_call: TRBV15
d_call: NA

cdr3_nt: TGCAGTGCTTTGGGTGGGACTAGCGGGAGGGTTGAGCAGTTCTTC
cdr3_aa: CSALGGTSGRVEQFF
j_call: TRBJ2-1
clone_size: NA
v_call: TRBV20-1
d_call: TRBD2

cdr3_nt: TGTGCCAGCAGCCTTCCTAGGGCGGGGCCCCTTTCTGGGGCCAACGTCCTGACTTTC
cdr3_aa: CASSLPRAGPLSGANVLTF
j_call: TRBJ2-6
clone_size: few
v_call: TRBV7-8
d_call: NA

cdr3_nt: TGCAGTGCTAGAGGGGGAGCTGAGGGGTCCTACAATGAGCAGTTCTTC
cdr3_aa: CSARGGAEGSYNEQFF
j_call: TRBJ2-1
clone_size: NA
v_call: TRBV20-1
d_call: NA

cdr3_nt: TGTGCCAGCAGCTCTCGACAGGTTGCCCCTAAATTAAATCAGCCCCAGCATTTT
cdr3_aa: CASSSRQVAPKLNQPQHF
j_call: TRBJ1-5
clone_size: NA
v_call: TRBV6-2/TRBV6-3
d_call: NA

cdr3_nt: TGTGCCAGCAGCCACGGGACCCTTAATGAGCAGTTCTTC
cdr3_aa: CASSHGTLNEQFF
j_call: TRBJ2-1
clone_size: NA
v_call: TRBV9
d_call: NA

cdr3_nt: TGTGCCTGGAGTAGGGGACAGGGGGCTACCTATGGCTACACCTTC
cdr3_aa: CAWSRGQGATYGYTF
j_call: TRBJ1-2
clone_size: medium-sized
v_call: TRBV30
d_call: TRBD1

cdr3_nt: TGCAGTGCGATGACTAGCGGGAGCACAGATACGCAGTATTTT
cdr3_aa: CSAMTSGSTDTQYF
j_call: TRBJ2-3
clone_size: few
v_call: TRBV20-1
d_call: TRBD2

cdr3_nt: TGTGCCAGCAGTTATACAGGGCTCGGCACTGAAGCTTTCTTT
cdr3_aa: CASSYTGLGTEAFF
j_call: TRBJ1-1
clone_size: few
v_call: TRBV27
d_call: NA

cdr3_nt: TGTGCCAGCAGACCTAGCGGAGCCAACAATGAGCAGTTCTTC
cdr3_aa: CASRPSGANNEQFF
j_call: TRBJ2-1
clone_size: NA
v_call: TRBV7-2
d_call: TRBD2

cdr3_nt: TGTGCCAGCAGTTACTCGAGTGAGGGAGATACGCAGTATTTT
cdr3_aa: CASSYSSEGDTQYF
j_call: TRBJ2-3
clone_size: NA
v_call: TRBV6-2/TRBV6-3
d_call: NA

cdr3_nt: TGTGCCAGCAACCCCACTGGCGGGAGTCTTGAGACCCAGTACTTC
cdr3_aa: CASNPTGGSLETQYF
j_call: TRBJ2-5
clone_size: NA
v_call: TRBV6-1
d_call: TRBD2

cdr3_nt: TGTGCTAGTGGTACCGTAGCGGGGGATACCTACGAGCAGTACTTC
cdr3_aa: CASGTVAGDTYEQYF
j_call: TRBJ2-7
clone_size: NA
v_call: TRBV12-5
d_call: TRBD2

cdr3_nt: TGTGCCAGCAGCTTAGAGGGCAGAATCTACGAGCAGTACTTC
cdr3_aa: CASSLEGRIYEQYF
j_call: TRBJ2-7
clone_size: NA
v_call: TRBV7-2
d_call: NA

cdr3_nt: TGCAGTGCTAGAGATCGTCGTCTGGGGGGATTGGATGAAAAACTGTTTTTT
cdr3_aa: CSARDRRLGGLDEKLFF
j_call: TRBJ1-4
clone_size: NA
v_call: TRBV20-1
d_call: NA

cdr3_nt: TGTGCCAGCAGTTACTTGACCTACGAGCAGTACTTC
cdr3_aa: CASSYLTYEQYF
j_call: TRBJ2-7
clone_size: NA
v_call: TRBV6-2/TRBV6-3
d_call: NA

cdr3_nt: TGTGCCTGGAAACACACAGATCCACCCCTCCACTTT
cdr3_aa: CAWKHTDPPLHF
j_call: TRBJ1-6
clone_size: NA
v_call: TRBV30
d_call: NA

cdr3_nt: TGTGCCAGCAGTATACCAGGGGTCGTGGCTTTCTTT
cdr3_aa: CASSIPGVVAFF
j_call: TRBJ1-1
clone_size: NA
v_call: TRBV28
d_call: NA

cdr3_nt: TGCAGTGGCGCGGACAGGGGGCGGAGTGAAGCTTTCTTT
cdr3_aa: CSGADRGRSEAFF
j_call: TRBJ1-1
clone_size: NA
v_call: TRBV20-1
d_call: TRBD1

cdr3_nt: TGTGCCAGCAGTAGTGGCAGCCCCGGCTATGGCTACACCTTC
cdr3_aa: CASSSGSPGYGYTF
j_call: TRBJ1-2
clone_size: NA
v_call: TRBV6-1
d_call: NA

cdr3_nt: TGTGCCAGCTCACCTGGGACTAGCGGGGGGCAGCCCGAGCAGTTCTTC
cdr3_aa: CASSPGTSGGQPEQFF
j_call: TRBJ2-1
clone_size: NA
v_call: TRBV18
d_call: TRBD2

cdr3_nt: TGTGCCACCAGTGATTTCGTCCCGGGACAGGGGACATACAATGAGCAGTTCTTC
cdr3_aa: CATSDFVPGQGTYNEQFF
j_call: TRBJ2-1
clone_size: NA
v_call: TRBV24-1
d_call: TRBD1

cdr3_nt: TGTGCCAGCTCACAAGGTGCAGATCAGCCCCAGCATTTT
cdr3_aa: CASSQGADQPQHF
j_call: TRBJ1-5
clone_size: NA
v_call: TRBV18
d_call: NA

cdr3_nt: TGTGCCAGCAGTTTGTCTAGCGGGAGAGGCCGGCAAGAGACCCAGTACTTC
cdr3_aa: CASSLSSGRGRQETQYF
j_call: TRBJ2-5
clone_size: medium-sized
v_call: TRBV28
d_call: TRBD2

cdr3_nt: TGTGCCAGCAGTTACTCGGGCTGGAGTGAGCAGTTCTTC
cdr3_aa: CASSYSGWSEQFF
j_call: TRBJ2-1
clone_size: NA
v_call: TRBV6-5
d_call: NA

cdr3_nt: TGTGCCAGCAGCCTAGCGGGAGGAGCGGAAGATACGCAGTATTTT
cdr3_aa: CASSLAGGAEDTQYF
j_call: TRBJ2-3
clone_size: NA
v_call: TRBV7-9
d_call: TRBD2

cdr3_nt: TGCAGTGCTAGGGGGACTAGCGGACGCTACGAGCAGTACTTC
cdr3_aa: CSARGTSGRYEQYF
j_call: TRBJ2-7
clone_size: NA
v_call: TRBV20-1
d_call: TRBD2

cdr3_nt: TGTGCCTGGAGAAGGGGGTTCTGGGGCGGGGAGCTGTTTTTT
cdr3_aa: CAWRRGFWGGELFF
j_call: TRBJ2-2
clone_size: NA
v_call: TRBV30
d_call: NA